This TCR beta chain was sequenced for a study of identical twins. MiXCR was run by TCRdb on the 5' RACE reads, yielding one entry per CDR3 protein. The sample holds approximately 280,000 distinct CDR3 sequences, about 8.1% seen once. This CDR3 region has 16 residues. With 8 bases clipped from V and 0 bases from J, the junction kept 7 bases outside the gene matches. Per germline, CDR1 SNHLY and CDR2 FYNNEI. This sample was shared with a second study, whose subject was yellow fever vaccine responses in identical twins.

The gene calls are TRBV2 and TRBJ2-6; 7 bases align to TRBD1. This TCR came from a woman under 30 in good health. Sequenced sample: memory (CD45RO+) T cells sorted from blood. CDR3 residues: CASDRDRPSGANVLTF. As DNA, the CDR3 is TGTGCCAGCGACCGGGACAGACCCTCTGGGGCCAACGTCCTGACTTTC.